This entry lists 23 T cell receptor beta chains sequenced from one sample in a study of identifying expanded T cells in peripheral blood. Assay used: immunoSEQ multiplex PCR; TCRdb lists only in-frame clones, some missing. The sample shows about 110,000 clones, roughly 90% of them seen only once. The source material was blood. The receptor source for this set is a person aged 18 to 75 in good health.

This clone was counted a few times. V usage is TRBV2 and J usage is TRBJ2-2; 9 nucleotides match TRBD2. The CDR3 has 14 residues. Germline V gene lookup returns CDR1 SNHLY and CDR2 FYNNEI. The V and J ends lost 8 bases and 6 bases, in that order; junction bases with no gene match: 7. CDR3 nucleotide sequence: TGTGCCAGCCGGAGTAGCGGGGGTCCCGGGGAGCTGTTTTTT. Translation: CASRSSGGPGELFF.

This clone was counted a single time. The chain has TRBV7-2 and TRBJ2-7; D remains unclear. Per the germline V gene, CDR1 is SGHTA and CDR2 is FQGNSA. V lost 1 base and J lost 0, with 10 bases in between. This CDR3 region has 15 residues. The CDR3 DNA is TGTGCCAGCAGCTTAGACCCCGAACCCTCCTACGAGCAGTACTTC. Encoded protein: CASSLDPEPSYEQYF. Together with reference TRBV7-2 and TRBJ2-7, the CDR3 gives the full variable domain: GAGVSQSPSNKVTEKGKDVELRCDPISGHTALYWYRQSLGQGLEFLIYFQGNSAPDKSGLPSDRFSAERTGGSVSTLTIQRTQQEDSAVYLCASSLDPEPSYEQYFGPGTRLTVT.

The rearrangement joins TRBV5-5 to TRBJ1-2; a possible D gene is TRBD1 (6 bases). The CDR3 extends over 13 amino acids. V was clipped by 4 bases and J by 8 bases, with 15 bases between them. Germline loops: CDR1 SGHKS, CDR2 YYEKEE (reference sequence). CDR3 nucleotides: TGTGCCAGCAGCCCCAACCTAAGGGGGGGCTACACCTTC. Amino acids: CASSPNLRGGYTF.

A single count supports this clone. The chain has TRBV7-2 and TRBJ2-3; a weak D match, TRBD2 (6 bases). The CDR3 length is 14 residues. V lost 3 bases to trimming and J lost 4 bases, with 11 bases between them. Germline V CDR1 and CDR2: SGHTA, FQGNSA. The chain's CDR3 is CASSFGRRADTQYF. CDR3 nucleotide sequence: TGTGCCAGCAGCTTTGGCAGGAGGGCAGATACGCAGTATTTT.

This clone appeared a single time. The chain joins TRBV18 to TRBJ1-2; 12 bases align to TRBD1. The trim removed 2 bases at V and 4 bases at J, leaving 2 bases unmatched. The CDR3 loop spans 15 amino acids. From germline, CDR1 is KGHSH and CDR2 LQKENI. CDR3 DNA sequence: TGTGCCAGCTCACCAGGGGGACAGGGGGCCTATGGCTACACCTTC. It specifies CASSPGGQGAYGYTF.

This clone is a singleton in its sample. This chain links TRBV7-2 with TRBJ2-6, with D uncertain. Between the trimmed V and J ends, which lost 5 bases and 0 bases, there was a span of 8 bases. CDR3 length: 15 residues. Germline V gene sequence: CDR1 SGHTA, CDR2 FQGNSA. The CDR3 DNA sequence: TGTGCCAGCAGCCAAGTGCTCTCTGGGGCCAACGTCCTGACTTTC. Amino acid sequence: CASSQVLSGANVLTF.

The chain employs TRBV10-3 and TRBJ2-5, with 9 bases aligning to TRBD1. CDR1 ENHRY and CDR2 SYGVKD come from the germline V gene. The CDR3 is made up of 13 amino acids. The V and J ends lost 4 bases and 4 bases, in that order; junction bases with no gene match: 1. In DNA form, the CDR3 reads TGTGCCATCAGTGGGGGACAGGGAGAGACCCAGTACTTC. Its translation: CAISGGQGETQYF.

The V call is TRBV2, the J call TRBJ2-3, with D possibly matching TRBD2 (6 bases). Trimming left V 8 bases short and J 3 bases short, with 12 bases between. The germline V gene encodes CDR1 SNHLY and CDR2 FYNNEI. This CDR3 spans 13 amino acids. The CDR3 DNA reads TGTGCCAGCCGTGGGGGGATAACAGATACGCAGTATTTT. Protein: CASRGGITDTQYF.

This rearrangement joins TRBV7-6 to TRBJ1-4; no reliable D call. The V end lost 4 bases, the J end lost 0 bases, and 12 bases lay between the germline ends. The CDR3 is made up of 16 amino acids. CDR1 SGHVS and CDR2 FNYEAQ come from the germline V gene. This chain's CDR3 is CASSSWPLSTNEKLFF. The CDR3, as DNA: TGTGCCAGCAGCTCCTGGCCGCTCTCAACTAATGAAAAACTGTTTTTT.

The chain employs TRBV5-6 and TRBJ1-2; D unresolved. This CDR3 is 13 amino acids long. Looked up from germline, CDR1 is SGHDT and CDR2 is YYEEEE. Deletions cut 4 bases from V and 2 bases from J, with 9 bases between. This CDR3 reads CASSQRTNYGYTF. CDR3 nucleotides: TGTGCCAGCAGCCAGAGAACCAACTATGGCTACACCTTC.

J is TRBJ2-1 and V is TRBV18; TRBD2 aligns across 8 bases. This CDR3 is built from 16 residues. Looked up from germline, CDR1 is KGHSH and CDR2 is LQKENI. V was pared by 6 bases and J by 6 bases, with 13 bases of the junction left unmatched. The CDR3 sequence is CASSPYTGGFRNEQFF. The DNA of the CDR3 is TGTGCCAGCTCCCCCTATACGGGGGGGTTCCGCAATGAGCAGTTCTTC.

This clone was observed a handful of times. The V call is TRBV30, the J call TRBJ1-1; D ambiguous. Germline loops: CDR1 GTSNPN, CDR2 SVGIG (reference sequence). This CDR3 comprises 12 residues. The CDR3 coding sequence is TGTGCGTGGTCGGCAGAGAACACTGAAGCTTTCTTT. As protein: CAWSAENTEAFF. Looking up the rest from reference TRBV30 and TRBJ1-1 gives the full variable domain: SQTIHQWPATLVQPVGSPLSLECTVEGTSNPNLYWYRQAAGRGLQLLFYSVGIGQISSEVPQNLSASRPQDRQFILSSKKLLLSDSGFYLCAWSAENTEAFFGQGTRLTVV.

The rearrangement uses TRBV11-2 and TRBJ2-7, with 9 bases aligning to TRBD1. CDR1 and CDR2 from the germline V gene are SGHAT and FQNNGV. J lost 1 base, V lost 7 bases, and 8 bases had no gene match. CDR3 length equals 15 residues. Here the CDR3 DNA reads TGTGCCAGCACCTTGACAGGGGGGGGGTCCTACGAGCAGTACTTC. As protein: CASTLTGGGSYEQYF.

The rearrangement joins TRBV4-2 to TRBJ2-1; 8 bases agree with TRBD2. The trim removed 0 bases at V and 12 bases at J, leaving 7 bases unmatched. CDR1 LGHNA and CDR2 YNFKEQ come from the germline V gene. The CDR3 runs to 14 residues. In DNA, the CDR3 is TGTGCCAGCAGCCAAGAATGGGTCAGCGGGGGGCAGTTCTTC. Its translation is CASSQEWVSGGQFF.

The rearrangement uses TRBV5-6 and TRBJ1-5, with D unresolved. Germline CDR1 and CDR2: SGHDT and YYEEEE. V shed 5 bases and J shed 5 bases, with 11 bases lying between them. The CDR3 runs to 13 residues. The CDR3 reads CASRGNYYQPQHF. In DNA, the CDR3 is TGTGCCAGCAGGGGTAATTATTATCAGCCCCAGCATTTT. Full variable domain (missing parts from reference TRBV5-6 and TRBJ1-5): DAGVTQSPTHLIKTRGQQVTLRCSPKSGHDTVSWYQQALGQGPQFIFQYYEEEERQRGNFPDRFSGHQFPNYSSELNVNALLLGDSALYLCASRGNYYQPQHFGDGTRLSIL.

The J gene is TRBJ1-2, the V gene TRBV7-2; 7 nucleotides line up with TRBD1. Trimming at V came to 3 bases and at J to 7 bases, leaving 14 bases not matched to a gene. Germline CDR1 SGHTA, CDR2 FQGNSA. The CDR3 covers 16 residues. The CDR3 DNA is TGTGCCAGCAGCTTCGGGTCGCTCTTCAGACAGGGTGGCTACACCTTC. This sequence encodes CASSFGSLFRQGGYTF.

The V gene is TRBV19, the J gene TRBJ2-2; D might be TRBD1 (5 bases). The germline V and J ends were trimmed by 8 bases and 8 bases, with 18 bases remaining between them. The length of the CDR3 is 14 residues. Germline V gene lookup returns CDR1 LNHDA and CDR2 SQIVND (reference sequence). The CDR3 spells CASGADALGGELFF. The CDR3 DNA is TGTGCCAGTGGGGCGGACGCATTGGGAGGGGAGCTGTTTTTT.

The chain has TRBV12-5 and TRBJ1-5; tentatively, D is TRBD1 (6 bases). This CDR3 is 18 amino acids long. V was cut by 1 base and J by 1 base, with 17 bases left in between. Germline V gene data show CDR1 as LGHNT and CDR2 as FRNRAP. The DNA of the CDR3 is TGTGCTAGTGGTTTGGGGCCCGATGGACAGATCAGCAATCAGCCCCAGCATTTT. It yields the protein CASGLGPDGQISNQPQHF.

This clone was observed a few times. As DNA, the CDR3 is TGTGCCAGCAGCCGGTGGGGGACTGAAGCTTTCTTT. Protein: CASSRWGTEAFF. This chain joins TRBV6-1 and TRBJ1-1; tentative D call: TRBD1 (5 bases). The germline V and J ends were trimmed by 6 bases and 5 bases, with 10 bases remaining between them. The CDR3 covers 12 residues. Germline V lookup: CDR1 MNHNS, CDR2 SASEGT.

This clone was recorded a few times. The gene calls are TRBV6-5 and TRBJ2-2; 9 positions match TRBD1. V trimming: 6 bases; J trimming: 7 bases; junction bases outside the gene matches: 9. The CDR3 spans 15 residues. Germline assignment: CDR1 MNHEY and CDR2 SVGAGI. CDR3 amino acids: CASRTHRGRIGELFF. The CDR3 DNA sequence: TGTGCCAGCAGGACTCACAGGGGGCGTATCGGGGAGCTGTTTTTT.

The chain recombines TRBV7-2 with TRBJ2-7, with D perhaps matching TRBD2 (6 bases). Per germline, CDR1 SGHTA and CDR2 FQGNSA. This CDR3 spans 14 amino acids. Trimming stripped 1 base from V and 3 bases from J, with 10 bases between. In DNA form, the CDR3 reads TGTGCCAGCAGCTTAGGGGCTAGCGACTACGAGCAGTACTTC. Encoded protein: CASSLGASDYEQYF.

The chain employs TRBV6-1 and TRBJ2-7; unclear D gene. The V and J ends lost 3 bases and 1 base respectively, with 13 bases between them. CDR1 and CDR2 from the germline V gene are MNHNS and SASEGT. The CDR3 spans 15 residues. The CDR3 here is CASSDLTPLSYEQYF. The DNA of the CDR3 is TGTGCCAGCAGTGACCTGACGCCCCTTTCCTACGAGCAGTACTTC.

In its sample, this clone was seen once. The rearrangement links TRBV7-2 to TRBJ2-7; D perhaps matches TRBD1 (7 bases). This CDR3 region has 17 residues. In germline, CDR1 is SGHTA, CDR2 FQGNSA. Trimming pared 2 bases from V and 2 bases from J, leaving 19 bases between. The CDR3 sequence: CASSLWAGTASPYEQYF. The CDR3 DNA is TGTGCCAGCAGCTTATGGGCGGGGACAGCCTCACCCTACGAGCAGTACTTC.